This TCR beta chain stems from a study of CD8 T cells in ankylosing spondylitis. On this clonotype: Its antigen is not identified.

Germline loops: CDR1 KGHSH, CDR2 LQKENI. The J segment lost 2 bases and the V segment lost 4 bases, leaving 7 bases of the junction unmatched. This CDR3 has 16 residues. By quantitative 5'-RACE with molecular barcodes, the TCR beta libraries were made. TCRdb re-analysed the 5' RACE reads in MiXCR, keeping a single row per CDR3 protein. The repertoire holds about 140,000 distinct CDR3 sequences, 5.5% to 7.5% seen once, with 12% in the top ten. Whole-study results and caveats: A TCR beta motif of 8 or 9 highly homologous variants appeared characteristic of ankylosing spondylitis blood.

Source material: blood, either unsorted or a sorted T cell fraction (not recorded which). J is TRBJ2-3 and V is TRBV18, with TRBD1 matching over 9 bases. The clonotype originates from a female donor with ankylosing spondylitis or in good health (not recorded which). The CDR3 nucleotides read TGTGCCAGCTCACAGGGACAGGGTTTGTCCACAGATACGCAGTATTTT. Translated, it gives CASSQGQGLSTDTQYF.